This T cell receptor (beta chain) comes out of a study of blood T cells in healthy people across ages. Study-wide findings and caveats: Getting older went along with TCR beta diversity per million T cells dropping roughly linearly. Relative to aged donors, long-lived donors carried more naive CD4+ cells and displayed higher diversity. The authors considered diversity estimates from one million T cells to be underestimates.

About this clonotype: The antigen is undetermined.

The CDR3 loop spans 14 amino acids. Trimming left V 6 bases short and J 6 bases short, with 21 bases between. CDR1 and CDR2 (germline): DFQATT, SNEGSKA (reference sequence). Next came a second PCR, run for about 6 to 12 cycles, which used a sample-barcoded 5' primer along with a J-beta primer mix. TCRdb re-called the 5' RACE reads with MiXCR, one entry per CDR3 protein. The sample lists some 1.8 million distinct CDR3 sequences, around 42% seen once, with roughly 24% in the top ten. The sequencing input was blood. This clonotype was obtained from a human donor in good health. The genes are TRBV20-1 and TRBJ2-7, with a weak D call TRBD2 (7 bases). Here the CDR3 reads CSARGGIQGFEQYF. CDR3 DNA: TGCAGTGCCAGGGGAGGGATACAGGGTTTCGAGCAGTACTTC.